This T cell receptor (beta chain) derives from a study of blood T cell repertoires in COVID-19. Study context: Italy, Spain and the United States were the sources of the convalescent and acute COVID-19 samples. T cells, B-cell-depleted T cells, or PBMCs provided the cDNA or gDNA that served as material.

In terms of age and location, participants ranged from roughly 18 to 95 years and lived in under 30 US areas. V shed 7 bases and J 4 bases; nucleotides not matched to a gene: 10. Germline CDR1 is SNHLY and CDR2 is FYNNEI. The CDR3 spans 14 residues. The protocol was immunoSEQ multiplex PCR, while the TCRdb copy is restricted to in-frame clones and leaves out a portion. Here the sample spans about 240,000 clones, 85% to 90% being singletons. This clone appeared a single time. The specimen was PBMCs or T cells enriched from blood (not recorded which). The TCR comes from a woman between 25 and 40 years old who had recovered from COVID-19. The chain uses TRBV2 and TRBJ2-7; TRBD2 matches at 7 bases. The CDR3 nucleotides are TGTGCCAGCAACAACGGGGGAGGGCAGTACGAGCAGTACTTC. It specifies CASNNGGGQYEQYF.